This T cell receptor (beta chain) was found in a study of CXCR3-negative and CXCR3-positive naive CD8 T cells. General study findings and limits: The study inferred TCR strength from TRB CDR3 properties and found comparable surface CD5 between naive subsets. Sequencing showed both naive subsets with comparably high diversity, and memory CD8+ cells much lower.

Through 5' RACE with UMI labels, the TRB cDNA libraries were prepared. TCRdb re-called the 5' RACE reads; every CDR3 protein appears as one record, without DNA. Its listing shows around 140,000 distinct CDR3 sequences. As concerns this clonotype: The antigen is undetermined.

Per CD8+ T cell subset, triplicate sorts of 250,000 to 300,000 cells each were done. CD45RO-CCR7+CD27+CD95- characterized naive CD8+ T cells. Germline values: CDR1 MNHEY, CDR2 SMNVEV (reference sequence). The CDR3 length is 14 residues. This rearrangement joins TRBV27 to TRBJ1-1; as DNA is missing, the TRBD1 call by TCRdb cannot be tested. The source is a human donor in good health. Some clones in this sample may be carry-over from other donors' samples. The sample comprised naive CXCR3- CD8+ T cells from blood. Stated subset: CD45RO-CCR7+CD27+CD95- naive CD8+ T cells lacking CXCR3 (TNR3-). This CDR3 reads CASSWTGGMTEAFF.